This TCR beta chain was identified in a study of blood T cell repertoires in COVID-19. Study details: Donors in the United States, Italy and Spain gave samples during acute or convalescent COVID-19.

In the authors' methods: Amplification from reference gene primers served as the basis for estimated nucleated cell counts. The repertoire was sequenced with immunoSEQ multiplex PCR; TCRdb's copy has only in-frame clones and lacks some. Clone size and V and J calls were adopted from that table, with D and trimming inferred from the DNA. In the table there are 200,000 to 300,000 clones, roughly 80% of which are singletons. Patients from Seattle were sampled longitudinally, starting during active infection. Germline-derived CDR1 and CDR2 are SGHTA and FQGNSA. There are 15 residues in the CDR3. The ends were cut back, 1 base at V and 5 bases at J, with 12 bases in the middle.

The TCR sequence derives from a woman aged 80 or over with COVID-19, enrolled during active disease. The sequenced material came from peripheral blood. This chain joins TRBV7-2 and TRBJ1-3; maybe TRBD1 (5 bases). The CDR3 bases are TGTGCCAGCAGCTTAGGGCAGGGACTTCGAAACACCATATATTTT. Protein: CASSLGQGLRNTIYF.